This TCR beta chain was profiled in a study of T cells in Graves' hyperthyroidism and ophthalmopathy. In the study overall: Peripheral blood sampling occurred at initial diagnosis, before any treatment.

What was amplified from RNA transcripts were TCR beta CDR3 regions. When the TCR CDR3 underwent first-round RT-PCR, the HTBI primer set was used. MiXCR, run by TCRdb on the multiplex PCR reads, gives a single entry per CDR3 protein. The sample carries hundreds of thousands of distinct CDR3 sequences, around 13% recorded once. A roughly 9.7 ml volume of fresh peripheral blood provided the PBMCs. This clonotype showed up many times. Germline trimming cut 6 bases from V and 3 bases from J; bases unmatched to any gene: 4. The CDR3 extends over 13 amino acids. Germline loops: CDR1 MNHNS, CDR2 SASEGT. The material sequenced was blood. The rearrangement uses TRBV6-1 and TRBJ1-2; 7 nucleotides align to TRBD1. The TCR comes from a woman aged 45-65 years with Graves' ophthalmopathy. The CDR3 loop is CASSHRGYYGYTF. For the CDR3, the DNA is TGTGCCAGCAGCCACAGGGGATACTATGGCTACACCTTC.